Listed here are 2 T cell receptor beta chains from one sample, sequenced in a study of technical replicates of blood from four donors. Assay: immunoSEQ multiplex PCR; the TCRdb copy retains only in-frame clones and omits some. The sample lists over 85,000 clones, 94% occurring once. Sequenced material: T cells isolated from PBMCs. The source is a human donor in good health.

The V and J genes are TRBV30 and TRBJ1-1, with D perhaps TRBD1 (6 bases). Trimming shortened V by 5 bases and J by 2 bases, and 15 bases separated the two germline ends. The CDR3 is 14 residues long. Germline V gene data show CDR1 as GTSNPN and CDR2 as SVGIG (reference sequence). The CDR3 spells CAWDDIQGNTEAFF. The CDR3 DNA reads as TGTGCCTGGGATGATATACAGGGAAACACTGAAGCTTTCTTT.

This clone is a singleton in its sample. This chain links TRBV19 with TRBJ2-6, with D possibly matching TRBD1 (5 bases). Germline-derived CDR1 and CDR2 are LNHDA and SQIVND (reference sequence). The length of the CDR3 is 13 residues. Deletions cut 10 bases from V and 2 bases from J, with 9 bases between. The CDR3 sequence: CAIQGTGANVLTF. The CDR3 bases are TGTGCCATTCAGGGTACTGGGGCCAACGTCCTGACTTTC.